These 2 T cell receptor beta chains came from one sample sequenced in a study of Ad26.COV2.S vaccination and SARS-CoV-2 variants. This table comes from immunoSEQ multiplex PCR, and its TCRdb copy is limited to in-frame clones, with some not included. The repertoire holds 300,000 to 350,000 clones, with 90% as singletons. Stated treatment: over 15 received Ad26.COV2.S at low or high dose, single or two shots; about 5 received placebo; per-sample allocation not given. Repertoires come from day 63 after the first vaccine or placebo injection. The source was peripheral blood, collected in a trial of Ad26.COV2.S vaccine versus placebo. These TCRs come from a person aged 18-65 years who received the Ad26.COV2.S COVID-19 vaccine or a placebo.

The chain joins TRBV5-4 to TRBJ1-2; 7 nucleotides align to TRBD1. The CDR3 covers 17 residues. V was pared by 4 bases and J by 7 bases, with 19 bases of the junction left unmatched. The germline gives CDR1 SGHNT, CDR2 YYREEE (reference sequence). The CDR3 DNA sequence: TGTGCCAGCAGCCTACGTTGGGAGGGGGCGCGTCAGTCTGGCTACACCTTC. It yields the protein CASSLRWEGARQSGYTF.

This chain connects TRBV19 to TRBJ1-5, with 8 bases lining up with TRBD1. The germline V gene has CDR1 LNHDA and CDR2 SQIVND (reference sequence). After removal of 4 bases from V and 6 bases from J, the junction contained 8 bases not matched to a gene. The CDR3 covers 15 residues. CDR3 in amino acids: CASSKQAGGIQPQHF. CDR3 nucleotide sequence: TGTGCCAGTAGTAAACAGGCAGGGGGCATTCAGCCCCAGCATTTT.